This paragraph reports one T cell receptor beta chain. The sample belongs to a study of blood T cell repertoires in COVID-19. Study information: PBMCs, B-cell-depleted T cells, or T cells provided the cDNA or gDNA that made up the material.

This table comes from immunoSEQ multiplex PCR, and its TCRdb copy is limited to in-frame clones, with some not included. The sample holds approximately 190,000 clones, just over 85% seen once. This TCR was sampled from an elderly man with acute or convalescent COVID-19. Sequenced sample: peripheral blood.

The CDR3: CASSLSRTGGSGNTIYF. CDR3 DNA: TGTGCCAGCAGCTTATCAAGGACAGGGGGCTCGGGAAACACCATATATTTT. This rearrangement joins TRBV7-9 to TRBJ1-3, with 11 bases matching TRBD1. Germline V CDR1 and CDR2: SEHNR, FQNEAQ (reference sequence). The CDR3 runs 17 residues. V was pared by 2 bases and J by 4 bases, with 7 bases of the junction left unmatched.